This T cell receptor (beta chain) was profiled in a study of cytomegalovirus exposure and HLA in healthy donors. Study observations and caveats: Specificity of three CMV-associated chains for CMV antigens was verified in vitro. Published work reported that the classifier diagnosed cytomegalovirus status with high specificity and sensitivity.

Separate from the approximately 720-subject first cohort, the approximately 120-subject validation cohort was the one that the donors belonged to. The CDR3 contains 16 residues. Germline CDR1 is SGHNT and CDR2 is YYREEE (reference sequence). Trimming removed 4 bases from V and 1 base from J; junction bases left unmatched: 5. Notes on this clone: The antigen is unknown.

Profiling relied on immunoSEQ multiplex PCR, and the TCRdb table lists in-frame clones only, not all of them. The sample yields around 71,000 clones, about 94% seen once. The clonotype was recovered from a man between 18 and 29 years old in good health and CMV-seropositive. The chain combines TRBV5-4 with TRBJ1-2, with 12 bases identical to TRBD1. Sequencing was done on a sample of PBMCs. In DNA form, the CDR3 reads TGTGCCAGCAGCACGGGACAGGGGGCAGTTAACTATGGCTACACCTTC. This sequence encodes CASSTGQGAVNYGYTF.